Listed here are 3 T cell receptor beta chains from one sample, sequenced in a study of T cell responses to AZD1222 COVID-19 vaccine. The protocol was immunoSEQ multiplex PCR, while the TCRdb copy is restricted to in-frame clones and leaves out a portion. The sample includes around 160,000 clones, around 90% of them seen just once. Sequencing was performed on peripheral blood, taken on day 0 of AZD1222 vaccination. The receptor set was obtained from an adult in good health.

CDR3 protein: CASSSTGLEYEQYF. CDR3 nucleotide sequence: TGTGCCAGCAGCTCAACGGGACTGGAGTACGAGCAGTACTTC. This chain uses TRBV11-2 with TRBJ2-7; possibly TRBD2 for D (6 bases). Trimming cost V 4 bases and J 4 bases, with 14 bases left between them. Germline CDR1 is SGHAT and CDR2 is FQNNGV. This CDR3 spans 14 amino acids.

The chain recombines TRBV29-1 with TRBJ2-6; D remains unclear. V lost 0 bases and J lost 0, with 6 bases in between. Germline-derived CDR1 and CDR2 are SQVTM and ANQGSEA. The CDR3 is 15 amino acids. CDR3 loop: CSVEEGISGANVLTF. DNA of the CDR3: TGCAGCGTTGAAGAGGGAATCTCTGGGGCCAACGTCCTGACTTTC.

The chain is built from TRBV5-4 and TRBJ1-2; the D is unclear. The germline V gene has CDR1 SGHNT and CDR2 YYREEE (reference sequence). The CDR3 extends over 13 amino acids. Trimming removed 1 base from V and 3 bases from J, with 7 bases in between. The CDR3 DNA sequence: TGTGCCAGCAGCTTGCGACGGCACTATGGCTACACCTTC. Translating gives CASSLRRHYGYTF.